This T cell receptor beta chain was captured by sequencing in a study of vaccination and CD4 T cells after COVID-19. As for the study in general: Spike peptides, overlapping and drawn from SARS-CoV-2, HCoV-NL63, HCoV-OC43 and HCoV-229E, were used to stimulate cells.

This clonotype was observed a few times. Its antigen is not identified. Sequencing of cultured CD4+ T cell DNA used the Oncomine TCR Beta short-read assay. TCRdb reanalysed the PCR reads using MiXCR and keeps one entry per CDR3 protein. The table shows about 2,300 distinct CDR3 sequences, with 25% to 30% occurring only once. Noted treatment: approximately 10-day PBMC culture with coronavirus spike peptide pools or control peptides (ViraFEST assay). After expanding antigen-specific T cells with peptide pools, ViraFEST sequenced their TCRs. PBMC cultures, at approximately 2 million cells per well, received about 9.3 IU/ml IL-2 and about 10 ug/ml peptide pools. The V and J ends lost 2 bases and 7 bases respectively, with 9 bases between them. Germline V CDR1 and CDR2: DFQATT, SNEGSKA (reference sequence). The CDR3 consists of 13 residues. Findings of the study overall: The appearance of a median approximately 84% of reactive clones in convalescent patients occurred only post-vaccination.

The sequence came from a human donor who had recovered from COVID-19. The rearrangement joins TRBV20-1 to TRBJ1-6; unclear D gene. The starting material was CD4+ T cells from blood, cultured in vitro, obtained after SARS-CoV-2 vaccination. The CDR3 region is CSARPQQNSPLHF. In DNA, the CDR3 is TGCAGTGCTAGACCACAGCAAAATTCACCCCTCCACTTT.